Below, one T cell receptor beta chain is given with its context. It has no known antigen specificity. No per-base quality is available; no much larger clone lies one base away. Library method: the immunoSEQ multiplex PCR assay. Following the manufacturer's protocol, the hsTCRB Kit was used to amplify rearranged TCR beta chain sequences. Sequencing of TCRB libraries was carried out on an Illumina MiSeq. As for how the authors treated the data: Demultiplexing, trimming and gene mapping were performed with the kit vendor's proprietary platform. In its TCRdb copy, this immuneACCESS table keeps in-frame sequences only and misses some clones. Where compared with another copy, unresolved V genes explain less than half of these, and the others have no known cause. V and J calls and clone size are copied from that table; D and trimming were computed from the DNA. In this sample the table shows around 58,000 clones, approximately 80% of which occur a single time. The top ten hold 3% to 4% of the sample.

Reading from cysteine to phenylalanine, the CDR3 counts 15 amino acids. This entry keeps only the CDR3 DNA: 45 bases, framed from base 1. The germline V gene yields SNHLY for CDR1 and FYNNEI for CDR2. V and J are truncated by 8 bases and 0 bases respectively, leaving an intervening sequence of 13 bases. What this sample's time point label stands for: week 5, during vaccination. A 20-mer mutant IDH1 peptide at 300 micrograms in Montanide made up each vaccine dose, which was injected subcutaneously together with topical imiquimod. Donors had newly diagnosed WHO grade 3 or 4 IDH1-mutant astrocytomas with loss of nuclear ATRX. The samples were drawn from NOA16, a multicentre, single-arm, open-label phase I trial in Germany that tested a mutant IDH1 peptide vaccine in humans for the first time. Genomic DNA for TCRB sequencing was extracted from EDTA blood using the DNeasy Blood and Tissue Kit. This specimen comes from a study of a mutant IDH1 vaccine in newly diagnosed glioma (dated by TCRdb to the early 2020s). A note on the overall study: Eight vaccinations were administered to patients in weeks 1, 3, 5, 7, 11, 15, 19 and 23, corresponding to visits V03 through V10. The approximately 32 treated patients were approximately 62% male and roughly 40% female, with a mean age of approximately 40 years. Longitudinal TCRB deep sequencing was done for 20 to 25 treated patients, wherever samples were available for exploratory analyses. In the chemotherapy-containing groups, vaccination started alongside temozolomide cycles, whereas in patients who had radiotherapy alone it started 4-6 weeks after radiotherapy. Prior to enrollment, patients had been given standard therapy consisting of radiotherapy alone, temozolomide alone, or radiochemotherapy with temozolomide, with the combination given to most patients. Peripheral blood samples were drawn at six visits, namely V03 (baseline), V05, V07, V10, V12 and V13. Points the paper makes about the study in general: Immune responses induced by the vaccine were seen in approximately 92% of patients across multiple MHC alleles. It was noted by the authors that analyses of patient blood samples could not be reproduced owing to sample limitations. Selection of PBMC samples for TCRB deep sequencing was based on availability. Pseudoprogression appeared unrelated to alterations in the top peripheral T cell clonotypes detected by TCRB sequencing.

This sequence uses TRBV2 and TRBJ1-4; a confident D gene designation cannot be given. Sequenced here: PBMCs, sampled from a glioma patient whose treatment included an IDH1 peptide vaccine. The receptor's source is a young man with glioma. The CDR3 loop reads CASGLAGATNEKLFF. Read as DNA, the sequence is TGTGCCAGCGGGCTTGCCGGTGCAACTAATGAAAAACTGTTTTTT.